This note documents a single TCR beta chain sequence. The DNA ends 3 residues before the CDR3 does, and the rest of the CDR3 is filled in from the germline J gene. J gave up 0 bases and V 1 base, and 11 bases lay outside the gene matches. The germline V gene has CDR1 SGHTA and CDR2 FQGTGA. The CDR3 is 21 residues long. These data originate in a study of T cells in women clearing cervical HPV infection. On the study more broadly: No precancer developed; the control's incident HPV16 infection cleared within 12 months. Case blood was drawn when the lesion was first found; control blood after infection became undetectable.

Genomic DNA, averaging around 1,200 ng per sample, yielded TCR beta CDR3 via immunoSEQ. Sequencing was performed with immunoSEQ multiplex PCR; in TCRdb, only in-frame clones are kept and a portion is missing. The data show 25,000 to 35,000 clones, and the top ten clones hold approximately 4.5%. The sequencing sample was made of blood buffy coat. The genes are TRBV7-3 and TRBJ2-1; TRBD2 aligns across 14 bases. This sequence originates from a woman aged 18 to 75 with a cervical HPV16 infection that either progressed to CIN3+ or cleared (not recorded which). The CDR3 bases that were read are TGTGCCAGCAGCTTAATGGGACTAGCGGGGGCCCTCCGTGACTCCTACAATGAG. Amino acid sequence: CASSLMGLAGALRDSYNE. The entire CDR3 sequence reads CASSLMGLAGALRDSYNEQFF.